The 30 T cell receptor beta chains presented below share a single source sample, sequenced in a study of T cells in Graves' hyperthyroidism and ophthalmopathy (dated by TCRdb to between 2017 and 2020). Receptor libraries were prepared by multiplex PCR. Sequencing was carried out with an Illumina HiSeq 2000. TCR beta CDR3 regions were amplified from RNA transcripts. The TCR CDR3 was subjected to a first round of RT-PCR using the HTBI primer set and the Qiagen OneStep RT-PCR kit. TCRdb's own reprocessing of the public reads used fastp at Q25 and MiXCR and kept productive beta chains. CDR3 protein sequences are deduplicated, and each keeps its most common genes and DNA. This sample is represented by some 500,000 distinct CDR3 sequences; roughly 16% of them were singletons. Of the sample, 29% falls within the top ten clones. The sample taken for sequencing was blood. These TCRs come from a woman aged 30 to 39 with Graves' ophthalmopathy.

This clonotype has a handful of counts. CDR3 sequence reads: CASSVGQGRNEQYF. Here the CDR3 DNA reads TGTGCCAGCAGCGTAGGACAGGGAAGGAACGAGCAGTACTTC. J is TRBJ2-7 and V is TRBV9; 7 nucleotides agree with TRBD1. The CDR3 spans 14 residues. CDR1 SGDLS and CDR2 YYNGEE come from the germline V gene. With 0 bases clipped from V and 5 bases from J, the junction kept 5 bases outside the gene matches.

The table lists this clonotype with many counts. The chain recombines TRBV28 with TRBJ2-2; a weak D match, TRBD1 (5 bases). The V end lost 1 base, the J end lost 7 bases, and 7 bases lay between the germline ends. In germline, CDR1 is MDHEN, CDR2 SYDVKM. The CDR3 runs 13 residues. CDR3 coding DNA: TGTGCCAGCAGTTTATTAGGGGACGGGGAGCTGTTTTTT. Translating it yields CASSLLGDGELFF.

The table lists this clonotype with a few counts. This chain joins TRBV28 and TRBJ1-5, with 7 nucleotides matching TRBD1. CDR3 length equals 14 residues. From germline, CDR1 is MDHEN and CDR2 SYDVKM. The V and J ends lost 9 bases and 3 bases, in that order; junction bases with no gene match: 8. Here the CDR3 DNA reads TGTGCCAGTAGGGACAGCCGCTTCAATCAGCCCCAGCATTTT. It yields the protein CASRDSRFNQPQHF.

This clonotype was observed a handful of times. V is TRBV28 and J is TRBJ2-5; TRBD1 or TRBD2 may be the D gene (5 bases each). The V gene lost 5 bases and the J gene lost 2 bases, with 15 bases spanning the gap. This CDR3 has 15 residues. Germline V gives CDR1 MDHEN, CDR2 SYDVKM. The CDR3 reads CASSRPGRTQETQYF. The CDR3, as DNA: TGTGCCAGCAGTCGGCCGGGACGGACGCAAGAGACCCAGTACTTC.

The sample holds a few counts of this clonotype. This rearrangement joins TRBV24-1 to TRBJ2-7; 10 bases match TRBD1. The ends lost 4 bases at V and 6 bases at J; junction bases unmatched: 11. The CDR3 loop spans 16 amino acids. CDR1 and CDR2 (germline): KGHDR, SFDVKD. CDR3 in DNA: TGTGCCACCAGTGACCCAACGGGACAGGGGTTAAGCGAGCAGTACTTC. Protein: CATSDPTGQGLSEQYF.

The J gene is TRBJ2-5, the V gene TRBV20-1; D perhaps matches TRBD2 (6 bases). V lost 0 bases and J 1 base, leaving 9 bases between the germline ends. This CDR3 has 14 residues. The germline gives CDR1 DFQATT, CDR2 SNEGSKA (reference sequence). The CDR3, as DNA: TGCAGTGCTAGAGATCAGGGAGGCCAAGAGACCCAGTACTTC. It encodes CSARDQGGQETQYF.

This clonotype turned up a few times. V and J are TRBV28 and TRBJ2-7; TRBD2 agrees at 13 bases. This CDR3 has 19 amino acids. The junction had 13 bases not matched to a gene; V was cut back by 2 bases and J by 3 bases. Germline assignment: CDR1 MDHEN and CDR2 SYDVKM. CDR3 in amino acids: CASSLPTRTSGSFHYEQYF. DNA of the CDR3: TGTGCCAGCAGTTTACCCACCCGGACTAGCGGGAGTTTCCACTACGAGCAGTACTTC.

The V call is TRBV28, the J call TRBJ2-5; possible D gene TRBD1, 5 bases. The CDR3 spans 11 residues. V gave up 6 bases and J gave up 7 bases, with 9 bases separating them. Germline loops: CDR1 MDHEN, CDR2 SYDVKM. The CDR3 sequence: CASRPTGTQYF. The CDR3 nucleotides read TGTGCCAGCAGACCTACAGGGACCCAGTACTTC.

This clonotype turned up a few times. The chain's CDR3 is CATSDTGIGEQFF. For the CDR3, the DNA is TGTGCCACCAGTGATACAGGGATCGGTGAGCAGTTCTTC. The V gene is TRBV24-1, the J gene TRBJ2-1; a possible D gene is TRBD1 (6 bases). The V gene lost 3 bases and the J gene lost 9 bases, with 11 bases spanning the gap. Looked up from germline, CDR1 is KGHDR and CDR2 is SFDVKD. This CDR3 is 13 amino acids long.

Many counts were recorded for this clonotype. The rearrangement links TRBV28 to TRBJ2-7, with 10 bases that match TRBD1. This CDR3 contains 15 residues. V was pared by 5 bases and J by 3 bases, with 7 bases of the junction left unmatched. The germline V gene has CDR1 MDHEN and CDR2 SYDVKM. The CDR3 sequence: CASSRPGQGFYEQYF. The CDR3 coding sequence is TGTGCCAGCAGTCGACCGGGACAGGGGTTCTACGAGCAGTACTTC.

The chain uses TRBV2 and TRBJ1-4; D uncertain. The germline V gene has CDR1 SNHLY and CDR2 FYNNEI. The CDR3 is made up of 13 amino acids. V was pared by 5 bases and J by 5 bases, with 9 bases between. Here the CDR3 DNA reads TGTGCCAGCAGTTTGGACTTGAATGAAAAACTGTTTTTT. This codes for CASSLDLNEKLFF.

The genes are TRBV30 and TRBJ1-1; no clear D gene. The germline V and J ends were trimmed by 0 bases and 1 base, with 12 bases remaining between them. Germline loops: CDR1 GTSNPN, CDR2 SVGIG (reference sequence). The CDR3 covers 15 residues. The CDR3 DNA sequence: TGTGCCTGGAGTGTCCCGGGAAGTTGGAACACTGAAGCTTTCTTT. It is translated as CAWSVPGSWNTEAFF.

Ten or more counts support this clonotype. The rearrangement links TRBV11-3 to TRBJ2-3; D is unclear. With 5 bases removed from V and 4 bases from J, the gap between germline ends came to 7 bases. The CDR3 contains 12 residues. CDR1 SGHNT and CDR2 YENEEA come from the germline V gene. The CDR3 nucleotides are TGTGCCAGCAGCCGAACTTCAGATACGCAGTATTTT. Translated, it gives CASSRTSDTQYF.

The chain employs TRBV30 and TRBJ1-1; D unclear. Germline values: CDR1 GTSNPN, CDR2 SVGIG (reference sequence). The CDR3 contains 13 residues. V lost 0 bases and J 11 bases, leaving 16 bases between the germline ends. CDR3 in DNA: TGTGCCTGGAGTGTAAGGCCCTCTCTTTGGGCTTTCTTT. The encoded protein is CAWSVRPSLWAFF. Full variable domain (missing parts from reference TRBV30 and TRBJ1-1): SQTIHQWPATLVQPVGSPLSLECTVEGTSNPNLYWYRQAAGRGLQLLFYSVGIGQISSEVPQNLSASRPQDRQFILSSKKLLLSDSGFYLCAWSVRPSLWAFFGQGTRLTVV.

The chain links TRBV19 to TRBJ2-5; D uncertain. The V end lost 4 bases, the J end lost 2 bases, and 8 bases lay between the germline ends. Germline assignment: CDR1 LNHDA and CDR2 SQIVND (reference sequence). The CDR3 totals 13 residues. The CDR3 coding sequence is TGTGCCAGTAGTAACCCTAGTCAAGAGACCCAGTACTTC. Its translation is CASSNPSQETQYF.

J is TRBJ2-2 and V is TRBV28; 11 nucleotides match TRBD2. V was pared by 6 bases and J by 6 bases, with 6 bases of the junction left unmatched. Germline CDR1 and CDR2: MDHEN and SYDVKM. The CDR3 covers 15 residues. The CDR3: CASSSLAGGPGELFF. The CDR3 DNA follows: TGTGCCAGCAGCTCTCTAGCGGGAGGCCCCGGGGAGCTGTTTTTT.

This clonotype was seen a handful of times. CDR3 coding DNA: TGTGCCAGCAGCTTAGAAAGGGCTAACTCCTACGAGCAGTACTTC. Its translation: CASSLERANSYEQYF. The chain links TRBV7-8 to TRBJ2-7; D call uncertain. The length of the CDR3 is 15 residues. Germline V gives CDR1 SGHVS, CDR2 FQNEAQ. Trimming pared 1 base from V and 0 bases from J, leaving 10 bases between.

This clonotype has a count of ten or more. The genes are TRBV28 and TRBJ1-2, with D unclear. The CDR3 spans 13 residues. The germline V gene encodes CDR1 MDHEN and CDR2 SYDVKM. V gave up 3 bases and J gave up 4 bases, with 9 bases separating them. CDR3: CASSFSDRYGYTF. DNA for the CDR3: TGTGCCAGCAGTTTCTCGGACCGCTATGGCTACACCTTC.

This clonotype was detected many times. This rearrangement joins TRBV29-1 to TRBJ2-1; tentative D call: TRBD2 (6 bases). Trimming cost V 5 bases and J 4 bases, with 27 bases left between them. Germline V CDR1 and CDR2: SQVTM, ANQGSEA. This CDR3 has 18 residues. The CDR3 sequence is CSVRGVGLPGESYNEQFF. CDR3 nucleotides: TGCAGCGTTAGAGGGGTAGGGTTACCGGGAGAGAGTTACAATGAGCAGTTCTTC.

This clonotype occurred a few times. The V and J genes are TRBV7-6 and TRBJ2-3; 7 nucleotides align to TRBD2. Unmatched junction bases numbered 8, after V lost 5 bases and J lost 0 bases. The CDR3 has 16 residues. CDR1 and CDR2 (germline): SGHVS, FNYEAQ. The CDR3 nucleotides read TGTGCCAGCAGCCGGGACGTAGCGGGCAGCACAGATACGCAGTATTTT. This translates into CASSRDVAGSTDTQYF.

The chain links TRBV12-3 or TRBV12-4 to TRBJ1-5, with a tentative D call TRBD1 (5 bases). The V end lost 3 bases, the J end lost 3 bases, and 9 bases lay between the germline ends. The CDR3 is made up of 14 amino acids. The CDR3 reads CASSFSTVNQPQHF. In nucleotides, the CDR3 is TGTGCCAGCAGTTTTTCGACAGTCAATCAGCCCCAGCATTTT.

This clonotype was counted many times. The gene calls are TRBV11-2 and TRBJ2-3; D perhaps matches TRBD2 (5 bases). Trimming took 5 bases from V and 2 from J, leaving 14 bases between them. CDR1 SGHAT and CDR2 FQNNGV come from the germline V gene. The CDR3 covers 15 residues. CDR3 in amino acids: CASSLAVGVTDTQYF. In nucleotides, the CDR3 is TGTGCCAGCAGCCTTGCAGTCGGGGTCACAGATACGCAGTATTTT.

A few counts support this clonotype. The chain joins TRBV4-1 to TRBJ2-7, with 10 bases that match TRBD2. V lost 5 bases to trimming and J lost 2 bases; unmatched junction nucleotides: 9. Germline-derived CDR1 and CDR2 are MGHRA and YSYEKL. The CDR3 length is 16 residues. The CDR3, as DNA: TGCGCCAGCAGCTTTTTAGCACTAGCGGGACCCTACGAGCAGTACTTC. This sequence encodes CASSFLALAGPYEQYF.

V and J are TRBV19 and TRBJ1-2; D is perhaps TRBD1 (5 bases). CDR1 is LNHDA, CDR2 SQIVND, per germline (reference sequence). Between the trimmed V and J ends, which lost 4 bases and 4 bases, there was a span of 13 bases. This CDR3 region has 14 residues. The CDR3 loop is CASSKGTTFYGYTF. In DNA, the CDR3 is TGTGCCAGTAGTAAGGGGACCACCTTCTATGGCTACACCTTC.

This clonotype was detected ten times or more. Here the CDR3 reads CASTQGGSNQPQHF. DNA for the CDR3: TGTGCCAGCACCCAGGGTGGGAGCAATCAGCCCCAGCATTTT. The V gene is TRBV2, the J gene TRBJ1-5; D is perhaps TRBD1 (5 bases). Trimming cost V 7 bases and J 1 base, with 11 bases left between them. This CDR3 is 14 amino acids long. Germline V CDR1 and CDR2: SNHLY, FYNNEI.

This clonotype was seen at least ten times. The CDR3 DNA sequence: TGCGCCAGCAGTGAGTCCAACACGGGTGCTGAAGCTTTCTTT. Translated, it gives CASSESNTGAEAFF. The rearrangement uses TRBV10-1 and TRBJ1-1; no clear D gene. Germline lookup yields CDR1 WNHNN and CDR2 SYGVQD (reference sequence). The ends were cut back, 0 bases at V and 6 bases at J, with 11 bases in the middle. The CDR3 has 14 residues.

This clonotype was seen only a few times. The chain joins TRBV18 to TRBJ2-1, with unresolved D. Trimming took off 0 bases at V and 9 bases at J, with 9 bases between the two ends. The CDR3 spans 13 residues. CDR1 and CDR2 from the germline V gene are KGHSH and LQKENI. The CDR3 reads CASSPPERGEQFF. CDR3 in DNA: TGTGCCAGCTCACCACCGGAACGTGGTGAGCAGTTCTTC.

A word on this clonotype: This clone may be a read error of a much larger clone one base away. The chain recombines TRBV7-2 with TRBJ2-2; D is uncertain. Trimming took 1 base from V and 4 from J, leaving 7 bases between them. This CDR3 is 14 amino acids long. CDR1 SGHTA and CDR2 FQGNSA come from the germline V gene. The CDR3: CASSLESGTGELFF. In DNA form, the CDR3 reads TGTGCCAGCAGCTTAGAATCAGGCACCGGGGAGCTGTTTTTT.

This clonotype has a count of ten or more. The chain links TRBV6-1 to TRBJ1-2; possible D gene TRBD1, 6 bases. The CDR3 consists of 13 residues. V was shortened by 7 bases and J by 5 bases, with 14 bases between the two germline ends. The germline gives CDR1 MNHNS, CDR2 SASEGT. The CDR3 loop is CASKRGRSYGYTF. The CDR3 coding sequence is TGTGCCAGCAAGAGGGGGAGAAGTTATGGCTACACCTTC.

This clonotype was seen many times. The chain carries TRBV2 and TRBJ2-1; D remains unclear. Germline V CDR1 and CDR2: SNHLY, FYNNEI. CDR3 length equals 15 residues. Between the trimmed V and J ends, which lost 5 bases and 9 bases, there was a span of 20 bases. In DNA form, the CDR3 reads TGTGCCAGCAGTCTTGAGGAGATAAGGGTCAGTGAGCAGTTCTTC. It codes for CASSLEEIRVSEQFF.